What follows are 9 T cell receptor beta chains derived from one specimen sequenced in a study of beta chain features in type 1 diabetes. Sequencing targeted expressed TCRB transcripts, as all isolated RNA had been reverse transcribed. Clones were sequenced by immunoSEQ multiplex PCR, and TCRdb holds only the in-frame ones, with some missing. The sample includes 37,000 or so clones, about half seen only once; the top ten take 0.72%. Material for sequencing was central memory CD4+ T cells from blood. These receptors all stem from a woman aged 18-29 years in good health.

The genes are TRBV6-1 and TRBJ1-5, with no clear D. The CDR3 has 12 residues. Germline V gene lookup returns CDR1 MNHNS and CDR2 SASEGT. V was clipped by 4 bases and J by 3 bases, with 4 bases between them. The CDR3 region is CASSGPNQPQHF. The CDR3, as DNA: TGTGCCAGCAGTGGGCCCAATCAGCCCCAGCATTTT.

The chain recombines TRBV7-9 with TRBJ2-7; 11 positions match TRBD1. Germline V gene sequence: CDR1 SEHNR, CDR2 FQNEAQ (reference sequence). The CDR3 contains 18 residues. The J segment lost 4 bases and the V segment lost 3 bases, leaving 14 bases of the junction unmatched. The CDR3 DNA reads as TGTGCCAGCAGCTTGTACCCCCCCGGGACAGGGGGTCGTTACGAGCAGTACTTC. Translation gives CASSLYPPGTGGRYEQYF. The full variable domain, completed using reference TRBV7-9 and TRBJ2-7, is DTGVSQNPRHKITKRGQNVTFRCDPISEHNRLYWYRQTLGQGPEFLTYFQNEAQLEKSRLLSDRFSAERPKGSFSTLEIQRTEQGDSAMYLCASSLYPPGTGGRYEQYFGPGTRLTVT.

By sample fraction, this clone is medium-sized. The chain couples TRBV6-1 to TRBJ1-5; D may be TRBD1 (6 bases). The CDR3 contains 15 residues. Germline V gene sequence: CDR1 MNHNS, CDR2 SASEGT. Deletions cut 2 bases from V and 6 bases from J, with 14 bases between. CDR3 sequence reads: CASSELPRQVQPQHF. CDR3 nucleotides: TGTGCCAGCAGTGAACTGCCGAGACAGGTTCAGCCCCAGCATTTT.

This clone has just a few counts. The chain is built from TRBV7-2 and TRBJ1-2; D is possibly TRBD1 (5 bases). Trimming cost V 5 bases and J 2 bases, with 9 bases left between them. This CDR3 comprises 13 residues. Germline V gives CDR1 SGHTA, CDR2 FQGNSA. Here the CDR3 DNA reads TGTGCCAGCAGCCCCCAGGGCAACTATGGCTACACCTTC. Translated, it gives CASSPQGNYGYTF.

J is TRBJ1-4 and V is TRBV5-1, with D perhaps TRBD1 (5 bases). V was shortened by 5 bases and J by 0 bases, with 8 bases between the two germline ends. CDR1 is SGHRS and CDR2 is YFSETQ in the germline V gene. The CDR3 has 14 residues. The CDR3 DNA reads as TGCGCCAGCAGATGGGGGGCAACTAATGAAAAACTGTTTTTT. Translation: CASRWGATNEKLFF.

V usage is TRBV18 and J usage is TRBJ2-1, with a possible D match to TRBD1 (6 bases). Germline-derived CDR1 and CDR2 are KGHSH and LQKENI. V was shortened by 5 bases and J by 7 bases, with 15 bases between the two germline ends. CDR3 length equals 14 residues. CDR3 residues: CASSKGRGGNEQFF. DNA for the CDR3: TGTGCCAGCTCAAAGGGCAGGGGTGGTAATGAGCAGTTCTTC.

The rearrangement joins TRBV6-1 to TRBJ2-2; TRBD1 aligns across 8 bases. The CDR3 has 14 residues. CDR1 is MNHNS and CDR2 is SASEGT in the germline V gene. The ends lost 8 bases at V and 4 bases at J; junction bases unmatched: 6. The CDR3 nucleotides are TGTGCCAGCTTACAGGGGGAAAGCACCGGGGAGCTGTTTTTT. Translated, it gives CASLQGESTGELFF.

The chain is built from TRBV5-1 and TRBJ2-5; 9 nucleotides line up with TRBD1. This CDR3 is 14 amino acids long. Germline trimming cut 0 bases from V and 3 bases from J; bases unmatched to any gene: 0. Germline CDR1 and CDR2: SGHRS and YFSETQ. The CDR3 loop reads CASSLGTGEETQYF. The CDR3 DNA sequence: TGCGCCAGCAGCTTGGGGACAGGGGAAGAGACCCAGTACTTC.

V and J are TRBV7-3 and TRBJ2-7, with 9 bases identical to TRBD1. V lost 2 bases, J lost 6 bases, and 8 bases stayed unmatched. The germline V gene has CDR1 SGHTA and CDR2 FQGTGA. The CDR3 length is 15 residues. The CDR3 is CASSLDSGTGIEQYF. The CDR3, as DNA: TGTGCCAGCAGCTTAGATTCCGGGACAGGGATCGAGCAGTACTTC.